These T cell receptor beta chains were read from a single sample in a study of blood T cell repertoires in COVID-19. The method was immunoSEQ multiplex PCR; TCRdb's version includes in-frame clones alone and lacks a portion of them. In the table there are roughly 190,000 clones, roughly 89% of which are singletons. The sequenced material came from peripheral blood. These receptors came from a man aged 18 to 30 with active or convalescent COVID-19. CDR3s include the opening cysteine and the closing phenylalanine or tryptophan. Each record gives: D gene, V gene, J gene, clone size, CDR3 protein, CDR3 DNA. A D gene is named only where the DNA matches it firmly. Some rows mark clone size as missing; the rest say once, few, many or name a class of expanded clone.

d_gene: NA
v_gene: TRBV11-2
j_gene: TRBJ2-5
abundance: NA
CDR3aa: CASSLDPLLETQYF
CDR3nt: TGTGCCAGCAGCTTAGATCCTTTATTAGAGACCCAGTACTTC

d_gene: NA
v_gene: TRBV3-1/TRBV3-2
j_gene: TRBJ1-1
abundance: NA
CDR3aa: CASSQAVSGTEAFF
CDR3nt: TGTGCCAGCAGCCAAGCGGTATCGGGCACTGAAGCTTTCTTT

d_gene: NA
v_gene: TRBV21-1
j_gene: TRBJ1-5
abundance: NA
CDR3aa: CASSILPQHF
CDR3nt: TGTGCCAGCAGCATCCTGCCCCAGCATTTT

d_gene: TRBD2
v_gene: TRBV5-1
j_gene: TRBJ2-3
abundance: NA
CDR3aa: CASSLLSGGSSTDTQYF
CDR3nt: TGCGCCAGCAGCTTGTTGAGCGGGGGTTCTAGCACAGATACGCAGTATTTT

d_gene: NA
v_gene: TRBV6-5
j_gene: TRBJ1-2
abundance: NA
CDR3aa: CASTPSEADLYGYTF
CDR3nt: TGTGCCAGCACCCCTAGTGAGGCAGACCTCTATGGCTACACCTTC

d_gene: NA
v_gene: TRBV6-5
j_gene: TRBJ1-1
abundance: NA
CDR3aa: CASTLREGRNTEAFF
CDR3nt: TGTGCCAGCACCCTACGGGAGGGGCGGAACACTGAAGCTTTCTTT

d_gene: TRBD1
v_gene: TRBV6-6
j_gene: TRBJ1-5
abundance: NA
CDR3aa: CASSSSGVTGRQPQHF
CDR3nt: TGTGCCAGCAGTTCATCCGGAGTGACAGGGCGGCAGCCCCAGCATTTT

d_gene: NA
v_gene: TRBV7-2
j_gene: TRBJ1-3
abundance: few
CDR3aa: CASSLTPSGRPSGNTIYF
CDR3nt: TGTGCCAGCAGCCTTACCCCCTCGGGAAGGCCCTCTGGAAACACCATATATTTT

d_gene: TRBD2
v_gene: TRBV9
j_gene: TRBJ2-3
abundance: NA
CDR3aa: CASSPERGARTDTQYF
CDR3nt: TGTGCCAGCAGCCCCGAGCGGGGGGCCCGCACAGATACGCAGTATTTT

d_gene: NA
v_gene: TRBV28
j_gene: TRBJ1-6
abundance: NA
CDR3aa: CASSSGLSYNSPLHF
CDR3nt: TGTGCCAGCAGCTCCGGGTTGTCCTATAATTCACCCCTCCACTTT

d_gene: TRBD1
v_gene: TRBV3-1/TRBV3-2
j_gene: TRBJ1-3
abundance: NA
CDR3aa: CASSQQAGTVNSGNTIYF
CDR3nt: TGTGCCAGCAGCCAGCAGGCGGGGACAGTCAACTCTGGAAACACCATATATTTT

d_gene: NA
v_gene: TRBV19
j_gene: TRBJ1-2
abundance: once
CDR3aa: CASSSRGLHGYTF
CDR3nt: TGTGCCAGTAGTAGTAGGGGCCTTCATGGCTACACCTTC

d_gene: NA
v_gene: TRBV24-1
j_gene: TRBJ2-5
abundance: NA
CDR3aa: CATGTPGKQETQYF
CDR3nt: TGTGCCACCGGAACCCCAGGGAAACAAGAGACCCAGTACTTC

d_gene: NA
v_gene: TRBV24-1
j_gene: TRBJ2-1
abundance: NA
CDR3aa: CATSDLSPSSYNEQFF
CDR3nt: TGTGCCACCAGTGACCTCTCCCCTTCCTCCTACAATGAGCAGTTCTTC

d_gene: TRBD2
v_gene: TRBV11-2
j_gene: TRBJ2-5
abundance: NA
CDR3aa: CASSLSSGGFQETQYF
CDR3nt: TGTGCCAGCAGCTTATCTAGCGGGGGGTTCCAAGAGACCCAGTACTTC

d_gene: NA
v_gene: TRBV3-1/TRBV3-2
j_gene: TRBJ2-6
abundance: NA
CDR3aa: CATAVAGANVLTF
CDR3nt: TGTGCCACCGCGGTCGCTGGGGCCAACGTCCTGACTTTC

d_gene: TRBD1
v_gene: TRBV10-3
j_gene: TRBJ1-6
abundance: NA
CDR3aa: CATRQGTNSPLHF
CDR3nt: TGTGCCACCCGACAGGGTACTAATTCACCCCTCCACTTT

d_gene: NA
v_gene: TRBV4-1
j_gene: TRBJ1-5
abundance: NA
CDR3aa: CASSHVRSNQPQHF
CDR3nt: TGCGCCAGCAGCCATGTCAGGAGCAATCAGCCCCAGCATTTT

d_gene: NA
v_gene: TRBV5-4
j_gene: TRBJ1-1
abundance: NA
CDR3aa: CASSLGVQNTEAFF
CDR3nt: TGTGCCAGCAGCTTGGGTGTACAGAACACTGAAGCTTTCTTT

d_gene: TRBD1
v_gene: TRBV6-1
j_gene: TRBJ1-5
abundance: NA
CDR3aa: CASSEVGDRGQPQHF
CDR3nt: TGTGCCAGCAGTGAAGTTGGGGACAGGGGTCAGCCCCAGCATTTT

d_gene: TRBD2
v_gene: TRBV28
j_gene: TRBJ2-1
abundance: NA
CDR3aa: CASSLLGLALNNEQFF
CDR3nt: TGTGCCAGCAGTTTATTGGGACTAGCGTTAAACAATGAGCAGTTCTTC

d_gene: NA
v_gene: TRBV24-1
j_gene: TRBJ1-2
abundance: NA
CDR3aa: CATSDFDNGYTF
CDR3nt: TGTGCCACCAGTGATTTTGACAATGGCTACACCTTC

d_gene: NA
v_gene: TRBV2
j_gene: TRBJ1-2
abundance: NA
CDR3aa: CASNDPQASASQGYTF
CDR3nt: TGTGCCAGCAATGACCCACAGGCTTCAGCATCGCAGGGCTACACCTTC

d_gene: NA
v_gene: TRBV6-2/TRBV6-3
j_gene: TRBJ2-6
abundance: NA
CDR3aa: CASSWRTTGFSGANVLTF
CDR3nt: TGTGCCAGCAGTTGGAGGACCACGGGGTTCTCTGGGGCCAACGTCCTGACTTTC

d_gene: NA
v_gene: TRBV11-2
j_gene: TRBJ1-2
abundance: NA
CDR3aa: CASSAQSYGYTF
CDR3nt: TGTGCCAGCAGCGCTCAGTCCTATGGCTACACCTTC

d_gene: TRBD1
v_gene: TRBV30
j_gene: TRBJ1-1
abundance: NA
CDR3aa: CAWSQKTPTGWTTEAFF
CDR3nt: TGTGCCTGGAGCCAGAAAACCCCGACAGGGTGGACCACTGAAGCTTTCTTT

d_gene: TRBD1
v_gene: TRBV27
j_gene: TRBJ2-7
abundance: NA
CDR3aa: CASSSGQGLSEQYF
CDR3nt: TGTGCCAGCAGTTCGGGACAGGGTCTCTCCGAGCAGTACTTC

d_gene: TRBD1
v_gene: TRBV19
j_gene: TRBJ1-2
abundance: NA
CDR3aa: CASSEPGQVHGYTF
CDR3nt: TGTGCCAGTAGTGAACCGGGACAGGTCCATGGCTACACCTTC

d_gene: TRBD1
v_gene: TRBV5-1
j_gene: TRBJ1-4
abundance: few
CDR3aa: CASSFLGTGEEKLFF
CDR3nt: TGCGCCAGCAGCTTCCTCGGGACAGGGGAGGAAAAACTGTTTTTT

d_gene: NA
v_gene: TRBV19
j_gene: TRBJ1-1
abundance: NA
CDR3aa: CASSIVGSTEAFF
CDR3nt: TGTGCCAGTAGTATAGTAGGGAGCACTGAAGCTTTCTTT

d_gene: NA
v_gene: TRBV12-3/TRBV12-4
j_gene: TRBJ1-6
abundance: NA
CDR3aa: CASARQTLEPLHF
CDR3nt: TGTGCCTCCGCCCGACAGACGCTAGAGCCCCTCCACTTT

d_gene: NA
v_gene: TRBV27
j_gene: TRBJ1-4
abundance: NA
CDR3aa: CASGARQLRNEKLFF
CDR3nt: TGTGCCAGCGGGGCCCGACAGCTTCGGAATGAAAAACTGTTTTTT

d_gene: NA
v_gene: TRBV5-1
j_gene: TRBJ1-3
abundance: NA
CDR3aa: CASSLVGVGNTIYF
CDR3nt: TGCGCCAGCAGCTTGGTAGGGGTTGGAAACACCATATATTTT

d_gene: TRBD1
v_gene: TRBV5-1
j_gene: TRBJ2-5
abundance: few
CDR3aa: CASSLGGQAFQETQYF
CDR3nt: TGCGCCAGCAGCTTGGGCGGACAGGCCTTTCAAGAGACCCAGTACTTC

d_gene: NA
v_gene: TRBV4-1
j_gene: TRBJ2-2
abundance: NA
CDR3aa: CASSQEATGELFF
CDR3nt: TGCGCCAGCAGCCAAGAGGCCACCGGGGAGCTGTTTTTT

d_gene: NA
v_gene: TRBV11-2
j_gene: TRBJ2-1
abundance: NA
CDR3aa: CASSLVATGWNTNEQFF
CDR3nt: TGTGCCAGCAGCTTAGTTGCCACAGGGTGGAATACCAATGAGCAGTTCTTC

d_gene: NA
v_gene: TRBV6-5
j_gene: TRBJ2-3
abundance: NA
CDR3aa: CASQGLTDTQYF
CDR3nt: TGTGCCAGCCAGGGCCTCACAGATACGCAGTATTTT

d_gene: TRBD2
v_gene: TRBV15
j_gene: TRBJ2-3
abundance: NA
CDR3aa: CATSIPTSGAADTQYF
CDR3nt: TGTGCCACCAGCATACCGACTAGCGGGGCGGCAGATACGCAGTATTTT

d_gene: TRBD2
v_gene: TRBV12-5
j_gene: TRBJ2-3
abundance: NA
CDR3aa: CASGIRLAGGFRDTQYF
CDR3nt: TGTGCTAGTGGTATCCGACTAGCGGGAGGGTTCCGGGATACGCAGTATTTT

d_gene: NA
v_gene: TRBV23-1
j_gene: TRBJ1-4
abundance: NA
CDR3aa: CASSQSCTGYRPNEKLFF
CDR3nt: TGCGCCAGCAGTCAATCTTGTACAGGGTACCGGCCTAATGAAAAACTGTTTTTT

d_gene: NA
v_gene: TRBV7-2
j_gene: TRBJ1-1
abundance: few
CDR3aa: CASSLISEAFF
CDR3nt: TGTGCCAGCAGCTTAATCAGTGAAGCTTTCTTT

d_gene: TRBD1
v_gene: TRBV6-5
j_gene: TRBJ2-7
abundance: NA
CDR3aa: CACDRGLSYEQYF
CDR3nt: TGTGCCTGCGACAGGGGACTCTCCTACGAGCAGTACTTC

d_gene: NA
v_gene: TRBV2
j_gene: TRBJ2-2
abundance: NA
CDR3aa: CASWQGVTGELFF
CDR3nt: TGTGCCAGCTGGCAGGGTGTCACCGGGGAGCTGTTTTTT

d_gene: TRBD2
v_gene: TRBV5-1
j_gene: TRBJ2-1
abundance: NA
CDR3aa: CASSLEGLAGNEQFF
CDR3nt: TGCGCCAGCAGCTTGGAGGGACTAGCTGGAAATGAGCAGTTCTTC

d_gene: NA
v_gene: TRBV7-8
j_gene: TRBJ2-3
abundance: NA
CDR3aa: CASSLQPGGDTQYF
CDR3nt: TGTGCCAGCAGCTTACAGCCCGGAGGGGATACGCAGTATTTT

d_gene: NA
v_gene: TRBV19
j_gene: TRBJ2-3
abundance: NA
CDR3aa: CASNQGLTDTQYF
CDR3nt: TGTGCCAGTAACCAGGGCCTCACAGATACGCAGTATTTT

d_gene: TRBD1
v_gene: TRBV10-3
j_gene: TRBJ2-5
abundance: NA
CDR3aa: CAISGTGRETQYF
CDR3nt: TGTGCCATCAGTGGGACAGGGAGAGAGACCCAGTACTTC

d_gene: NA
v_gene: TRBV30
j_gene: TRBJ2-2
abundance: NA
CDR3aa: CAWSGQTNTGELFF
CDR3nt: TGTGCCTGGAGTGGACAGACGAACACCGGGGAGCTGTTTTTT

d_gene: NA
v_gene: TRBV6-2/TRBV6-3
j_gene: TRBJ1-1
abundance: NA
CDR3aa: CASSYRGGTLNTEAFF
CDR3nt: TGTGCCAGCAGTTACAGGGGGGGAACCCTGAACACTGAAGCTTTCTTT

d_gene: TRBD1
v_gene: TRBV6-5
j_gene: TRBJ1-1
abundance: once
CDR3aa: CASSYSGQGINTEAFF
CDR3nt: TGTGCCAGCAGTTACTCCGGACAGGGGATAAACACTGAAGCTTTCTTT